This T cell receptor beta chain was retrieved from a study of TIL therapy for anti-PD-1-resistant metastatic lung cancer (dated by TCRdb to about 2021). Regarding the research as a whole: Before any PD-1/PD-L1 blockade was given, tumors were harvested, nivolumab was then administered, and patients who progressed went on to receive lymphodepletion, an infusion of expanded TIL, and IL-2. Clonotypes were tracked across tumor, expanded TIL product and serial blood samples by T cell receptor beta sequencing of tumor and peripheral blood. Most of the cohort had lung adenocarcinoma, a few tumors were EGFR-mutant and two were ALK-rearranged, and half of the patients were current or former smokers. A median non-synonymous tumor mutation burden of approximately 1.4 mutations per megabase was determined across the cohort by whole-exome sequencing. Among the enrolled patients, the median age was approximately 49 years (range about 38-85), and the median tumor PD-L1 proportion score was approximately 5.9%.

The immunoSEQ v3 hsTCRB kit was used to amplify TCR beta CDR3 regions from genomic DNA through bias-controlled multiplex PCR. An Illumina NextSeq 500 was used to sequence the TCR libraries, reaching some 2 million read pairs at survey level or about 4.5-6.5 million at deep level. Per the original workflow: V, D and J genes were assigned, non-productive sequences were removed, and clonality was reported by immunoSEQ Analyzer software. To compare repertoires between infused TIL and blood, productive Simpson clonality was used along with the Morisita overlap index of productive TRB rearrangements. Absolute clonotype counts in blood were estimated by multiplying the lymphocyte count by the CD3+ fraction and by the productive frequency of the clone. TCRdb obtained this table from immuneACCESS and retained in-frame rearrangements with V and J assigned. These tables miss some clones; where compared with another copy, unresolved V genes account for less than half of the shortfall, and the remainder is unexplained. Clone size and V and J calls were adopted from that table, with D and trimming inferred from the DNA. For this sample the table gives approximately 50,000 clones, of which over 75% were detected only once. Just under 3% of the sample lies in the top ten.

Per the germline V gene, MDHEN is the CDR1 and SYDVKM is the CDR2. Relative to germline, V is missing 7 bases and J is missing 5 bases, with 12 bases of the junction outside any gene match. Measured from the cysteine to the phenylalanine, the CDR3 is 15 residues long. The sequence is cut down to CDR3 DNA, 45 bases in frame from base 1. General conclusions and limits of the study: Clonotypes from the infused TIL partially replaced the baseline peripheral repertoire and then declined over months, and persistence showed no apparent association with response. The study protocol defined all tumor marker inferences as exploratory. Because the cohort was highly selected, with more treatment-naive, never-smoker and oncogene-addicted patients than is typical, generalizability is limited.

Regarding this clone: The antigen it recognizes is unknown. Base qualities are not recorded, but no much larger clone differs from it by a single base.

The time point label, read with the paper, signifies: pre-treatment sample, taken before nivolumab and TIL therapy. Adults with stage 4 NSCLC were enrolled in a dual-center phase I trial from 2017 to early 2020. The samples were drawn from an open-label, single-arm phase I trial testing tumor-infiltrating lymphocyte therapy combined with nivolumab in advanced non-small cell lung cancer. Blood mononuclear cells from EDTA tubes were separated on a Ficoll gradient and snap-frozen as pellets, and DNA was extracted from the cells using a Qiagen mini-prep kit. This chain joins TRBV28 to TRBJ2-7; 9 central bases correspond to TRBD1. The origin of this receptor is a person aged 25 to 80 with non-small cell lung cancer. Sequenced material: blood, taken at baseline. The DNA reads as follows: TGTGCCAGCATCCAGGCTGGACAGGGGCCGAACGAGCAGTACTTC. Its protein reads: CASIQAGQGPNEQYF.